A selection of T cell receptor beta chains follows, all from one sample in a study of blood T cell repertoires in COVID-19. Profiling relied on immunoSEQ multiplex PCR, and the TCRdb table lists in-frame clones only, not all of them. The sample shows 250,000 to 350,000 clones, about 80% of them seen only once. The sequencing input was peripheral blood. These receptors were obtained from a person aged 65 to 85 with COVID-19, enrolled during active disease. The CDR3 runs from the conserved cysteine through the conserved F or W. The D gene is left open where the match is weak. A clone size is listed for some rows: how often the clone was seen (once, few, many), or a class if it is expanded.

TRBJ2-5	-	TRBV12-2	-	CASRLWPRLAGVETQYF	TGTGCAAGTCGCTTATGGCCCAGACTAGCGGGGGTTGAGACCCAGTACTTC
TRBJ2-5	-	TRBV7-9	-	CASSLRRGPGQETQYF	TGTGCCAGCAGCTTACGAAGAGGGCCGGGTCAAGAGACCCAGTACTTC
TRBJ1-5	-	TRBV7-6	few	CASSLKGEPRGRFFGGQPQHF	TGTGCCAGCAGCTTAAAGGGAGAACCCAGAGGGCGATTTTTCGGGGGGCAGCCCCAGCATTTT
TRBJ2-3	TRBD2	TRBV11-2	-	CASRVLAGGTDTQYF	TGTGCCAGCAGGGTTTTAGCGGGGGGCACAGATACGCAGTATTTT
TRBJ2-2	-	TRBV7-3	-	CASSPIIGHGELFF	TGTGCCAGCAGCCCTATTATTGGGCACGGGGAGCTGTTTTTT
TRBJ2-1	-	TRBV3-1/TRBV3-2	-	CASSQGQGGNEQFF	TGTGCCAGCAGCCAGGGCCAGGGTGGCAATGAGCAGTTCTTC
TRBJ1-1	-	TRBV5-4	-	CASSRNRDGTEAFF	TGTGCCAGCAGCAGAAACAGGGACGGCACTGAAGCTTTCTTT
TRBJ1-1	-	TRBV6-5	few	CASRWVASTEAFF	TGTGCCAGCAGGTGGGTAGCGAGCACTGAAGCTTTCTTT
TRBJ1-5	-	TRBV5-1	-	CASSLETGRNQPQHF	TGCGCCAGCAGCCTAGAGACAGGTCGAAATCAGCCCCAGCATTTT
TRBJ1-2	-	TRBV9	-	CASSVGPDYYGYTF	TGTGCCAGCAGCGTAGGCCCAGATTACTATGGCTACACCTTC
TRBJ1-3	-	TRBV14	-	CASSQMDSFGNTIYF	TGTGCCAGCAGCCAAATGGACAGCTTTGGAAACACCATATATTTT
TRBJ2-1	TRBD2	TRBV20-1	-	CSASVPLAGTNEQFF	TGCAGTGCTAGTGTACCACTAGCGGGAACCAATGAGCAGTTCTTC
TRBJ2-2	TRBD1	TRBV28	once	CASSPPGQGWTGELFF	TGTGCCAGCAGTCCCCCCGGACAGGGCTGGACCGGGGAGCTGTTTTTT
TRBJ1-1	-	TRBV3-1/TRBV3-2	-	CASSQIRVGMNTEAFF	TGTGCCAGCAGCCAGATCAGGGTCGGCATGAACACTGAAGCTTTCTTT
TRBJ2-7	TRBD2	TRBV6-2/TRBV6-3	-	CASSPTAGGHYEQYF	TGTGCCAGCAGTCCCACAGCGGGAGGCCACTACGAGCAGTACTTC
TRBJ1-1	-	TRBV12-3/TRBV12-4	-	CASSSGPQAFF	TGTGCCAGCAGCTCAGGGCCGCAAGCTTTCTTT
TRBJ1-4	TRBD1	TRBV3-1/TRBV3-2	-	CASSQAGGTNEKLFF	TGTGCCAGCAGCCAAGCAGGGGGCACTAATGAAAAACTGTTTTTT
TRBJ1-3	-	TRBV6-2/TRBV6-3	-	CASSSRGITGNTIYF	TGTGCCAGCAGTTCGCGGGGGATTACTGGAAACACCATATATTTT
TRBJ2-1	TRBD2	TRBV3-1/TRBV3-2	-	CASSQVAGGYNEQFF	TGTGCCAGCAGCCAAGTGGCGGGAGGGTACAATGAGCAGTTCTTC
TRBJ1-2	-	TRBV7-5	-	CVRSSWRGVLRRYGYTF	TGTGTCAGAAGCTCCTGGAGGGGAGTCCTACGGCGCTATGGCTACACCTTC
TRBJ2-1	-	TRBV7-9	-	CASSLVIGRVKANEQFF	TGTGCCAGCAGCTTAGTGATTGGCAGGGTAAAAGCCAATGAGCAGTTCTTC
TRBJ1-2	-	TRBV6-1	-	CASSEVQGSYGYTF	TGTGCCAGCAGTGAAGTTCAGGGGAGCTATGGCTACACCTTC
TRBJ2-1	-	TRBV11-2	-	CASSLSGVGNEQFF	TGTGCCAGCAGCTTATCAGGGGTAGGCAATGAGCAGTTCTTC
TRBJ1-6	-	TRBV4-3	-	CASSQDSGSTLHF	TGCGCCAGCAGCCAAGATTCAGGGTCAACCCTCCACTTT
TRBJ2-7	-	TRBV29-1	-	CSFSGPGSSYEQYF	TGCAGCTTTTCGGGCCCGGGGAGCTCCTACGAGCAGTACTTC
TRBJ2-7	TRBD1	TRBV5-1	-	CASSLRDSLYEQYF	TGCGCCAGCAGCTTGAGGGACAGTCTCTACGAGCAGTACTTC
TRBJ1-1	-	TRBV6-5	-	CASISPRTVTEAFF	TGTGCCAGCATCTCCCCTCGGACAGTAACTGAAGCTTTCTTT
TRBJ2-5	-	TRBV11-1	-	CASSLIDQPPGTQYF	TGTGCCAGCAGCTTAATTGACCAACCTCCGGGGACCCAGTACTTC
TRBJ2-3	-	TRBV7-8	-	CASSLFRRADGDTQYF	TGTGCCAGCAGCTTATTTCGGAGGGCCGATGGAGATACGCAGTATTTT
TRBJ2-7	-	TRBV13	-	CASSQAYEQYF	TGTGCCAGCAGCCAGGCTTACGAGCAGTACTTC
TRBJ1-3	TRBD1	TRBV11-2	-	CASSRTGENTIYF	TGTGCCAGCAGCCGGACAGGGGAAAACACCATATATTTT
TRBJ2-2	TRBD2	TRBV19	once	CASRSPGILAGDYTGELFF	TGTGCCAGTAGAAGCCCGGGTATCTTAGCGGGGGATTACACCGGGGAGCTGTTTTTT
TRBJ2-5	TRBD1	TRBV5-8	-	CASSRDRGLKTQYF	TGTGCCAGCAGCCGGGACAGGGGGCTAAAGACCCAGTACTTC
TRBJ1-4	TRBD1	TRBV7-9	-	CASSLTGGGEKLFF	TGTGCCAGCAGCTTGACAGGGGGAGGGGAAAAACTGTTTTTT
TRBJ2-1	TRBD2	TRBV7-9	once	CASSLTSGQDNEQFF	TGTGCCAGCAGCCTGACTAGCGGACAGGACAATGAGCAGTTCTTC
TRBJ2-5	-	TRBV6-5	once	CASTPRSETQYF	TGTGCCAGCACCCCTAGGTCCGAGACCCAGTACTTC
TRBJ2-1	-	TRBV12-3/TRBV12-4	-	CASSLGSNAEQFF	TGTGCCAGCAGTTTAGGTAGTAACGCTGAGCAGTTCTTC
TRBJ1-5	TRBD1	TRBV10-1	-	CASCPGTGERQPQHF	TGCGCCAGTTGTCCCGGGACAGGGGAGAGGCAGCCCCAGCATTTT
TRBJ2-2	TRBD1	TRBV7-9	-	CASSLSVGQGRFRAGELFF	TGTGCCAGCAGCTTATCGGTAGGACAGGGACGTTTTCGAGCCGGGGAGCTGTTTTTT
TRBJ2-1	TRBD1	TRBV27	-	CASSPGTGGKQFF	TGTGCCAGCAGCCCAGGGACAGGCGGTAAGCAGTTCTTC
TRBJ1-1	-	TRBV7-2	-	CASSLLFGNRNTEAFF	TGTGCCAGCAGCTTATTATTCGGGAACCGAAACACTGAAGCTTTCTTT
TRBJ1-5	TRBD1	TRBV6-2/TRBV6-3	few	CASSTPGQRAPQPQHF	TGTGCCAGCAGTACCCCGGGACAGAGGGCTCCTCAGCCCCAGCATTTT
TRBJ1-1	-	TRBV7-2	-	CASSLGGTREAFF	TGTGCCAGCAGCTTAGGGGGGACACGTGAAGCTTTCTTT
TRBJ2-7	-	TRBV7-9	-	CASSLFPGAQSSYEQYF	TGTGCCAGCAGCTTATTCCCAGGCGCGCAGAGCTCCTACGAGCAGTACTTC
TRBJ1-1	-	TRBV18	-	CASSLTANTEAFF	TGTGCCAGCTCGCTGACAGCGAACACTGAAGCTTTCTTT
TRBJ2-5	-	TRBV3-1/TRBV3-2	-	CASSNQNTQETQYF	TGTGCCAGCAGCAATCAAAATACTCAAGAGACCCAGTACTTC
TRBJ1-6	TRBD1	TRBV14	-	CASSSTGEGYNSPLHF	TGTGCCAGCAGCTCGACAGGGGAGGGGTATAATTCACCCCTCCACTTT
TRBJ2-7	TRBD2	TRBV19	few	CASSSRLADSYEQYF	TGTGCCAGTAGTTCAAGACTAGCGGACTCCTACGAGCAGTACTTC
TRBJ2-2	-	TRBV29-1	-	CSVEDGRSTGELFF	TGCAGCGTTGAAGACGGTCGCTCGACCGGGGAGCTGTTTTTT
TRBJ2-7	TRBD1	TRBV28	-	CASGTGGTYEQYF	TGTGCCAGCGGAACAGGGGGCACCTACGAGCAGTACTTC
TRBJ2-3	TRBD2	TRBV6-1	-	CASSEPGGPSTDTQYF	TGTGCCAGCAGTGAGCCGGGAGGGCCCAGCACAGATACGCAGTATTTT
TRBJ2-7	TRBD2	TRBV11-2	few	CASSSRLAYLSSYEQYF	TGTGCCAGCAGCTCCAGACTAGCGTACTTGAGCTCCTACGAGCAGTACTTC
TRBJ2-2	-	TRBV29-1	-	CSVVRGHTGELFF	TGCAGCGTTGTCAGGGGTCACACCGGGGAGCTGTTTTTT
TRBJ1-4	-	TRBV6-1	-	CASRERWEEKLFF	TGTGCCAGCCGTGAGAGGTGGGAGGAAAAACTGTTTTTT
TRBJ1-5	-	TRBV19	-	CASSTNRNQPQHF	TGTGCCAGTAGTACGAACAGAAATCAGCCCCAGCATTTT
TRBJ2-1	TRBD2	TRBV3-1/TRBV3-2	-	CASSQGLKGLAGGHNEQFF	TGTGCCAGCAGCCAAGGCCTAAAAGGACTAGCGGGGGGTCACAATGAGCAGTTCTTC
TRBJ1-4	TRBD1	TRBV5-1	once	CASSLEGGAAEKLFF	TGCGCCAGCAGCTTGGAAGGGGGCGCAGCTGAAAAACTGTTTTTT
TRBJ2-3	TRBD2	TRBV19	-	CASSIVGGGATDTQYF	TGTGCCAGTAGTATCGTTGGCGGGGGGGCCACAGATACGCAGTATTTT
TRBJ2-5	TRBD1	TRBV28	-	CASSSRDRVFGASMETQYF	TGTGCCAGCAGTTCCCGGGACAGGGTTTTTGGTGCCTCAATGGAGACCCAGTACTTC
TRBJ1-3	-	TRBV6-6	-	CASSLATAGNTIYF	TGTGCCAGCAGTTTGGCGACAGCAGGAAACACCATATATTTT